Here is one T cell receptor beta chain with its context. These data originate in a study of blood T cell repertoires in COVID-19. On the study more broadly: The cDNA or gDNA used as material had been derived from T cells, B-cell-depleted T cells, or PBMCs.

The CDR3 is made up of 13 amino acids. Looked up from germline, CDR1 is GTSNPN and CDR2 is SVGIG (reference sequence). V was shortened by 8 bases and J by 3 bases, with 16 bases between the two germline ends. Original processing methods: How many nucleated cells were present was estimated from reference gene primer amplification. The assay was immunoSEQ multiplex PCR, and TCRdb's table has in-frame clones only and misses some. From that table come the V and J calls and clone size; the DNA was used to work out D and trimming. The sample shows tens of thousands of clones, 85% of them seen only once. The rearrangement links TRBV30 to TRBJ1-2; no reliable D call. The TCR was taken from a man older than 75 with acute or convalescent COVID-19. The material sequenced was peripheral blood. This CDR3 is CAHRSPGYYGYTF. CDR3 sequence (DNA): TGTGCCCACCGAAGCCCGGGGTACTATGGCTACACCTTC.